This record covers a single T cell receptor (beta chain). In the source study's methods: How many nucleated cells were present was estimated from reference gene primer amplification. Only in-frame clones appear in the TCRdb table, and some are missing; sequencing was by immunoSEQ multiplex PCR. Clone size and V and J calls were adopted from that table, with D and trimming inferred from the DNA. The sample consists of some 16,000 clones, 80% to 90% of them appearing once. V shed 3 bases and J shed 3 bases, with 12 bases lying between them. This CDR3 contains 14 residues. Germline V lookup: CDR1 MNHEY, CDR2 SMNVEV (reference sequence). This sample stems from a study of blood T cell repertoires in COVID-19. On the study more broadly: Spain, Italy and the United States supplied samples that represented acute and convalescent COVID-19. T cells, B-cell-depleted T cells, or PBMCs supplied cDNA or gDNA.

The receptor was derived from a man in his 60s with acute or convalescent COVID-19. Sequenced input: peripheral blood. The V gene is TRBV27, the J gene TRBJ2-7; perhaps TRBD1 as D (7 bases). DNA for the CDR3: TGTGCCAGCAGTTTGGGGGGACAGATCTACGAGCAGTACTTC. It translates to CASSLGGQIYEQYF.